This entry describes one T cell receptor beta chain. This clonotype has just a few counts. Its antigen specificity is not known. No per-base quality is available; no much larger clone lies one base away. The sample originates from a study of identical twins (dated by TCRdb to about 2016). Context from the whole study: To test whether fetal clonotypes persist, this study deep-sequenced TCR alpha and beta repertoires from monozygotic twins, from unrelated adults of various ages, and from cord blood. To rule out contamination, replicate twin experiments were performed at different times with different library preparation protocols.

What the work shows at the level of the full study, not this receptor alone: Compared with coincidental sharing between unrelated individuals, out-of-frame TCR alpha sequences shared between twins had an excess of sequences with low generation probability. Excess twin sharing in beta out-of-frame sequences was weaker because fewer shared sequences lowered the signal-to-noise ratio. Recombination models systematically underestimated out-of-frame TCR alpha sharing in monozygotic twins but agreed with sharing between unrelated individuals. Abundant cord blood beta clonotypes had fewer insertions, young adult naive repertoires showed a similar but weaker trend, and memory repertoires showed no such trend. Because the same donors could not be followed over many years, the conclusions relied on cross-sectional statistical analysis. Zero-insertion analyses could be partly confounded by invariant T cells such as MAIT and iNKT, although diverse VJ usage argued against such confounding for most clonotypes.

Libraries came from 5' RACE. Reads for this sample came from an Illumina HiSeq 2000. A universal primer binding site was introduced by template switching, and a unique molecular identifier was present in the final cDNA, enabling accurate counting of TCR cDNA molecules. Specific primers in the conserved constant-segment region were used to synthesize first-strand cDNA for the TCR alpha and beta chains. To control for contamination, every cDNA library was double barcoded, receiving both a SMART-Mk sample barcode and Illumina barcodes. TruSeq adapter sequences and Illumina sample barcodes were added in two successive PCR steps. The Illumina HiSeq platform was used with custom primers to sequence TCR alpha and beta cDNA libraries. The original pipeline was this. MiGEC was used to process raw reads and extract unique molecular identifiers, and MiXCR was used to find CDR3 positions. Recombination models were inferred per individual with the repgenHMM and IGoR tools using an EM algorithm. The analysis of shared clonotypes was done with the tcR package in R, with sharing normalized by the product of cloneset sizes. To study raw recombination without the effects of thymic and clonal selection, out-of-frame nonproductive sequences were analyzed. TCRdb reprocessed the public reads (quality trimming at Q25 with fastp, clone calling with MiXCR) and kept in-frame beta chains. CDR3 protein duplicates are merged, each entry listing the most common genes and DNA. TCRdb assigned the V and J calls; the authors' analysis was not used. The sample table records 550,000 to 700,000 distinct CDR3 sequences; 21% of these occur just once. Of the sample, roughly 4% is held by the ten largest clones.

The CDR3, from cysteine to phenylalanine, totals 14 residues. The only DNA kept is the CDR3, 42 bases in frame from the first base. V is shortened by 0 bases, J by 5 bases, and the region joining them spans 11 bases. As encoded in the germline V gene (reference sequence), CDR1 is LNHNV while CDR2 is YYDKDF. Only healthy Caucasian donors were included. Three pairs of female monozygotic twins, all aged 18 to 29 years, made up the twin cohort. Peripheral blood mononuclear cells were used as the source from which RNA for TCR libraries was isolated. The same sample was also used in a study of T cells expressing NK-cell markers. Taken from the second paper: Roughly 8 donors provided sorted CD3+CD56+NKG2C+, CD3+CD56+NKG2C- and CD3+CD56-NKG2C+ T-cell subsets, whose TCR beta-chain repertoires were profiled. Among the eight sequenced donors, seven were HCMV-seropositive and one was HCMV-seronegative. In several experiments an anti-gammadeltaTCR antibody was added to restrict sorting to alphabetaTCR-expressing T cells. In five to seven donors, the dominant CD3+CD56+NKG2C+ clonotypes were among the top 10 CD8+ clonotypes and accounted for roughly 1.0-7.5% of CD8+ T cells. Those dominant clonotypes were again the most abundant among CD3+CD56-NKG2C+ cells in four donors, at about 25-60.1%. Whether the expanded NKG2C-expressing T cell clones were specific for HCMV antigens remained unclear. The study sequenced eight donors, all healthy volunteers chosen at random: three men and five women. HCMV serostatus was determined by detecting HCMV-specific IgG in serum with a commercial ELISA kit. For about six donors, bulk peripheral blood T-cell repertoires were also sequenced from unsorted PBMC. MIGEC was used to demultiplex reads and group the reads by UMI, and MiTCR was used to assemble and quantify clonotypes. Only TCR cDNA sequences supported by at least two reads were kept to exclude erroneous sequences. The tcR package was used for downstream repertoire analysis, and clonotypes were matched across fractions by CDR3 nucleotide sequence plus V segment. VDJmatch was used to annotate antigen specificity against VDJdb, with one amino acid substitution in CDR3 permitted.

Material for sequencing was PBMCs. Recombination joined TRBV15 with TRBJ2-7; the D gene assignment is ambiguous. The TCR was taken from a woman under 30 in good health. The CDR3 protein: CATSRDLAPNEQYF. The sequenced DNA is TGTGCCACCAGCAGAGACCTGGCCCCTAACGAGCAGTACTTC.